A single sample is the source of the 11 T cell receptor beta chains below, sequenced in a study of T cells after yellow fever vaccination. TCRdb fed the 5' RACE reads into MiXCR, producing one record per CDR3 protein. The table lists about 580,000 distinct CDR3 sequences, about a sixth of them singletons. Specimen: PBMCs, collected 5 days after the first yellow fever vaccination. These receptors originate from a man younger than 35 who received the YFV17D yellow fever vaccine.

This clonotype has more than one count but fewer than ten. The chain joins TRBV20-1 to TRBJ1-4; unclear D gene. Per the germline V gene, CDR1 is DFQATT and CDR2 is SNEGSKA (reference sequence). The CDR3 extends over 14 amino acids. Between the trimmed V and J ends, which lost 6 bases and 5 bases, there was a span of 16 bases. The CDR3 DNA follows: TGCAGTGCCGTCCCCGGACGGCTGAATGAAAAACTGTTTTTT. This sequence encodes CSAVPGRLNEKLFF.

This clonotype was counted only a few times. V gene TRBV4-1 combines with J gene TRBJ2-7, with TRBD2 matching 11 bases. There are 15 residues in the CDR3. The germline V gene has CDR1 MGHRA and CDR2 YSYEKL. V shed 1 base, J shed 9 bases, and the junction held 8 bases outside the gene matches. Here the CDR3 reads CASSQVISGGARQYV. The CDR3 nucleotides read TGCGCCAGCAGCCAAGTGATTAGCGGGGGGGCCAGGCAGTACGTC.

This CDR3 is CASSHPQLAGGSYEQYF. CDR3 nucleotides: TGTGCCAGCAGCCACCCCCAGCTAGCCGGGGGCTCCTACGAGCAGTACTTC. The V call is TRBV6-1, the J call TRBJ2-7, with D possibly being TRBD2 (6 bases). The CDR3 has 17 residues. V lost 6 bases and J 0 bases, leaving 21 bases between the germline ends. The germline CDR1 and CDR2 sequences are MNHNS and SASEGT.

The rearrangement joins TRBV6-2 or TRBV6-3 to TRBJ1-1, with D perhaps matching TRBD1 (5 bases). CDR1 is MNHEY, CDR2 SVGEGT, per germline. Deletions cut 0 bases from V and 6 bases from J, with 8 bases between. The CDR3 runs 13 residues. CDR3 region: CASSYSGEAEAFF. DNA of the CDR3: TGTGCCAGCAGTTACTCGGGGGAAGCTGAAGCTTTCTTT.

This clonotype appeared a few times. V is TRBV28 and J is TRBJ1-2; the D gene is possibly TRBD1 (6 bases). The V gene's germline CDR1 is MDHEN and CDR2 SYDVKM. The CDR3 extends over 13 amino acids. The ends were cut back, 7 bases at V and 2 bases at J, with 11 bases in the middle. The CDR3 reads CASTTGNNYGYTF. The CDR3 nucleotides are TGTGCCAGCACTACAGGGAACAACTATGGCTACACCTTC.

The V and J genes are TRBV6-1 and TRBJ2-5; TRBD2 aligns across 12 bases. Germline values: CDR1 MNHNS, CDR2 SASEGT. Trimming removed 6 bases from V and 6 bases from J; junction bases left unmatched: 11. This CDR3 has 16 residues. The CDR3 loop reads CASRRSSGGAPQTQYF. The CDR3 bases are TGTGCCAGCAGACGATCTAGCGGGGGGGCCCCTCAGACCCAGTACTTC.

There are a few counts of this clonotype. This sequence joins TRBV7-8 and TRBJ2-6, with D possibly matching TRBD1 (6 bases). Germline V gene data show CDR1 as SGHVS and CDR2 as FQNEAQ. The CDR3 spans 20 residues. The ends were cut back, 1 base at V and 0 bases at J, with 19 bases in the middle. CDR3 nucleotides: TGTGCCAGCAGCTTAGTCTTTACGGGACATTCCTTCTCTGGGGCCAACGTCCTGACTTTC. Protein product: CASSLVFTGHSFSGANVLTF.

This clonotype was counted only a few times. The rearrangement links TRBV5-5 to TRBJ2-3, with D hard to call. V gave up 4 bases and J gave up 3 bases, with 6 bases separating them. CDR1 SGHKS and CDR2 YYEKEE come from the germline V gene (reference sequence). The CDR3 loop spans 12 amino acids. The DNA of the CDR3 is TGTGCCAGCAGCACTATGACAGATACGCAGTATTTT. Protein sequence: CASSTMTDTQYF.

The sample holds a few counts of this clonotype. V gene TRBV4-3 combines with J gene TRBJ2-3, with a possible D match to TRBD2 (5 bases). V shed 0 bases and J shed 2 bases, with 9 bases lying between them. Germline V lookup: CDR1 LGHNA, CDR2 YSLEER. The CDR3 has 15 amino acids. CDR3: CASSQEPSSTDTQYF. CDR3 DNA: TGCGCCAGCAGCCAAGAGCCTAGCTCCACAGATACGCAGTATTTT.

This clonotype came up a few times. CDR3 loop: CASSDETGELFF. The CDR3 DNA sequence: TGTGCCAGCAGCGATGAGACCGGGGAGCTGTTTTTT. The V and J genes are TRBV7-3 and TRBJ2-2; D is unresolved. The CDR3 contains 12 residues. Germline assignment: CDR1 SGHTA and CDR2 FQGTGA. Deletions cut 5 bases from V and 5 bases from J, with 6 bases between.

The CDR3 protein is CASSLELSGYTF. In nucleotides, the CDR3 is TGTGCCAGCAGCTTAGAGCTGAGCGGCTACACCTTC. The rearrangement links TRBV7-9 to TRBJ1-2, with no clear D. The CDR3 has 12 residues. Trimming took 1 base from V and 8 from J, leaving 8 bases between them. Looked up from germline, CDR1 is SEHNR and CDR2 is FQNEAQ (reference sequence).